The following is a TCR beta chain sequence with its context. The CDR3 spans 15 residues. V was clipped by 4 bases and J by 7 bases; unmatched bases: 3. Germline CDR1 reads MGHRA; CDR2 reads YSYEKL. The protocol was immunoSEQ multiplex PCR, while the TCRdb copy is restricted to in-frame clones and leaves out a portion. The top ten clones hold under 3% of a sample with around 300,000 clones, more than 70% of them seen once. The data derive from a study of blood T cell repertoires in COVID-19. The chain carries TRBV4-1 and TRBJ2-1; 14 bases are a match to TRBD2. The sequenced sample was peripheral blood. The clonotype originates from a man aged 25-40 years with active or convalescent COVID-19. The CDR3 loop is CASSPRLAGGNEQFF. Written as DNA, the CDR3 is TGCGCCAGCAGCCCACGACTAGCGGGGGGGAATGAGCAGTTCTTC.